The clone carrying this T cell receptor beta chain was counted only a few times. The data originate from a study of cytomegalovirus exposure and HLA in healthy donors. Germline V gives CDR1 SGHDT, CDR2 YYEEEE. Trimming at V came to 2 bases and at J to 10 bases, leaving 4 bases not matched to a gene. This CDR3 has 13 residues. Amplification used 60 Vbeta primers and 13 Jbeta primers. The repertoire was sequenced with immunoSEQ multiplex PCR; TCRdb's copy has only in-frame clones and lacks some. Seen here are fewer than 200,000 clones, about four fifths observed once, and the top ten hold about 1.7%. The clonotype comes from a woman between 18 and 29 years old in good health and CMV-seronegative. The chain has TRBV5-6 and TRBJ2-1; 9 bases fit TRBD2. Sequenced input: PBMCs. CDR3 in amino acids: CASSLAGGYEQFF. The CDR3 DNA reads as TGTGCCAGCAGCTTAGCGGGAGGTTACGAGCAGTTCTTC.